This record looks at one T cell receptor (beta chain) sequence and its context. The data were produced by immunoSEQ multiplex PCR, yet TCRdb's version contains in-frame clones alone and is incomplete. The sample holds just under 95,000 clones, 80% seen once. This sample is drawn from a study of blood T cell repertoires in COVID-19. For the study at large: Acute and convalescent COVID-19 samples came from the United States, Italy and Spain.

This CDR3 is 14 amino acids long. Germline CDR1 reads LNHDA; CDR2 reads SQIVND (reference sequence). V lost 3 bases and J lost 3; bases outside the gene matches: 0. This TCR came from a man aged 50 to 60 who had recovered from COVID-19. The chain uses TRBV19 and TRBJ2-7; 12 nucleotides match TRBD2. The sample comprised peripheral blood. The CDR3 spells CASSMTSGGYEQYF. The DNA of the CDR3 is TGTGCCAGTAGTATGACTAGCGGGGGCTACGAGCAGTACTTC.